This T cell receptor beta chain was sequenced during a study of T cells after yellow fever vaccination. TCRdb ran MiXCR on the 5' RACE reads and lists one entry per CDR3 protein. This table has roughly 310,000 distinct CDR3 sequences, 8.7% appearing once. V lost 5 bases and J 5 bases, leaving 6 bases between the germline ends. Germline V gene data show CDR1 as SGHDN and CDR2 as FVKESK. The CDR3 totals 11 residues. The starting material was PBMCs, obtained on the day of the first yellow fever vaccination. This clonotype originated in a man between 18 and 29 years old who received the YFV17D yellow fever vaccine. The chain couples TRBV14 to TRBJ2-5; the D is unclear. The CDR3 region is CASSSAETQYF. CDR3 in DNA: TGTGCCAGCAGCTCCGCGGAGACCCAGTACTTC. The full variable domain, its missing parts supplied by reference TRBV14 and TRBJ2-5, is EAGVTQFPSHSVIEKGQTVTLRCDPISGHDNLYWYRRVMGKEIKFLLHFVKESKQDESGMPNNRFLAERTGGTYSTLKVQPAELEDSGVYFCASSSAETQYFGPGTRLLVL.